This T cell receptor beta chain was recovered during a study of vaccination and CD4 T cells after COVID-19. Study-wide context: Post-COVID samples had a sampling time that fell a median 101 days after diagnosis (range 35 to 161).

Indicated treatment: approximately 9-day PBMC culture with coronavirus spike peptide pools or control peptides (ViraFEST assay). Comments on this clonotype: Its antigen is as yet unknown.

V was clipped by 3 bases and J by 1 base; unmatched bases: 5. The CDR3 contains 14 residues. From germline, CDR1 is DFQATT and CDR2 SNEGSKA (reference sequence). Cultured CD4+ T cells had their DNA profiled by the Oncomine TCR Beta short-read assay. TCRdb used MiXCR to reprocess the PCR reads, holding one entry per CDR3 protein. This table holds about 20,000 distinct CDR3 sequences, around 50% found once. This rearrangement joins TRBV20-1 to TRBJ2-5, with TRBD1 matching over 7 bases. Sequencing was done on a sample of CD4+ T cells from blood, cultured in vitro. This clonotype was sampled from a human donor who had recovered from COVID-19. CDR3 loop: CSARFRQGQETQYF. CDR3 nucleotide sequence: TGCAGTGCTAGGTTCCGACAGGGCCAAGAGACCCAGTACTTC.